This T cell receptor beta chain was observed in a study of vaccination and CD4 T cells after COVID-19. The overall study: Overlapping SARS-CoV-2, HCoV-NL63, HCoV-OC43 and HCoV-229E spike peptides stimulated the cells.

About this clonotype itself: Its antigen is undetermined.

The CDR3 sequence is 13 residues long. The ends lost 3 bases at V and 7 bases at J; junction bases unmatched: 4. CDR1 is MNHEY, CDR2 SMNVEV, per germline (reference sequence). The Oncomine TCR Beta short-read assay was applied to DNA of cultured CD4+ T cells. Using the QIAamp micro DNA kit, genomic DNA was extracted from the CD4+ T cells that had been cultured. TCRdb passed the PCR reads through MiXCR, listing each CDR3 protein once. The data hold about 11,000 distinct CDR3 sequences, with roughly 32% observed a single time. Treatment in this sample: approximately nine-day PBMC culture with coronavirus spike peptide pools or control peptides (ViraFEST assay). During the years 2011-2018, before the COVID-19 pandemic, the unexposed donor's CD4+ T cells were collected. After being plated at two million per well, PBMCs were cultured with about 10 IU/ml IL-2 and around 11 ug/ml peptide pools.

Input material: CD4+ T cells from blood, cultured in vitro. V usage is TRBV27 and J usage is TRBJ1-2; 8 bases are shared with TRBD1. The TCR originated in a human donor in good health. DNA of the CDR3: TGTGCCAGCAGTTTCCAGGGGGCCGGTGGCTACACCTTC. Translating gives CASSFQGAGGYTF.